This T cell receptor (beta chain) came from a study of CD8 T cells in ankylosing spondylitis. Germline V CDR1 and CDR2: MNHNS, SASEGT. The CDR3 is made up of 14 amino acids. Study-wide points: A CD8+ phenotype characterized the disease-linked clones, which were relatively rare in peripheral blood.

In its sample, this clonotype was seen many times. Its antigen is currently unknown. One junction end disagrees with the germline gene, perhaps due to a read error. MiXCR, applied by TCRdb to the 5' RACE reads, yields one record per CDR3 protein. The sample records over 150,000 distinct CDR3 sequences, over 15% being singletons. The clonotype comes from a male donor aged 5 to 29 with ankylosing spondylitis or in good health (not recorded which). This chain uses TRBV6-1 with TRBJ1-2; possible D gene TRBD1, 6 bases. Sequences were obtained from blood, either unsorted or a sorted T cell fraction (not recorded which). The CDR3 DNA reads TGTGCCAGCAGGATTGGACAGACAAACTACGGCTACACCTTC. It specifies CASRIGQTNYGYTF.